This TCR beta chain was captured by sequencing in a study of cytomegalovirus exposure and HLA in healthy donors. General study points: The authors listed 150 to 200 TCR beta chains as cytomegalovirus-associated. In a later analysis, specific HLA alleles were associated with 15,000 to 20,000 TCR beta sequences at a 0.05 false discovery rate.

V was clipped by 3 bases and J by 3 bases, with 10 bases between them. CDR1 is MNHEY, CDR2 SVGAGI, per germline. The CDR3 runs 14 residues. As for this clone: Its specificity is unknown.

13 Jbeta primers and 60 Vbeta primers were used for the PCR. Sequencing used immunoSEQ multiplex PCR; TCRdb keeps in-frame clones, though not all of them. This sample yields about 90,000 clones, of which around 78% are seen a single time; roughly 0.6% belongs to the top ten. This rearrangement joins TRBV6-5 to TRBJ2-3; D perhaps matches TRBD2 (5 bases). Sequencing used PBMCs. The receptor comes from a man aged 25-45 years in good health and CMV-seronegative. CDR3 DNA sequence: TGTGCCAGCAGTTATGGGAGTCGGACAGATACGCAGTATTTT. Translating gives CASSYGSRTDTQYF.